This TCR beta chain was sequenced for a study of shared clonotypes between healthy human individuals. The CDR3 covers 15 residues. The V segment lost 2 bases and the J segment 7 bases; nucleotides outside the gene matches: 7. Germline V gene lookup returns CDR1 KGHSH and CDR2 LQKENI. CD45RA-negative memory and CD45RA+ naive subsets were split from the CD4+ cells. For each subset, genomic DNA was distributed in equal portions over several immunoSEQ plates. Authors' analysis steps: Filtering of immunoSEQ junctional sequences could not match full-length read filtering. Profiled with immunoSEQ multiplex PCR; TCRdb holds only in-frame clones, not every one. D and trimming were read from the DNA, whereas the V and J calls and clone size are those reported in that table. The sample shows about 1.5 million clones, 95% to 99% of them seen only once. About this clone itself: Its target is unknown.

Study outcomes and limitations: Four donors held approximately 5% of naive CD4 clonotypes in common.

V and J are TRBV18 and TRBJ1-4, with 7 bases aligning to TRBD1. The source material was naive CD4+ T cells sorted from blood. Subset in this sample: CD45RA+ positively selected. This TCR was sampled from a man aged 25 to 45 in good health. As DNA, the CDR3 is TGTGCCAGCTCACCAATAGGGGGCGAGCCTGAAAAACTGTTTTTT. This encodes CASSPIGGEPEKLFF.